The 17 T cell receptor beta chains presented below share a single source sample, sequenced in a study of shared clonotypes between healthy human individuals. Produced via immunoSEQ multiplex PCR; TCRdb's table is partial and in-frame only. The sample holds approximately 640,000 clones, about 92% seen once. Sequencing input: memory CD8+ T cells from PBMCs. The subset denotes: CD45RO+ cells pooled with CCR7-negative TemRA cells. The receptor source for this set is a man aged 18 to 35 in good health. Some clones in this sample may be carry-over from other donors' samples.

The chain recombines TRBV27 with TRBJ2-7; D call uncertain. V dropped 2 bases and J dropped 3 bases, with 11 bases sitting between them. Germline V gives CDR1 MNHEY, CDR2 SMNVEV (reference sequence). This CDR3 is 14 amino acids long. This CDR3 reads CASSLIGPSYEQYF. The CDR3 region has the DNA TGTGCCAGCAGTTTAATTGGGCCCAGCTACGAGCAGTACTTC.

This clone came up a few times. The chain couples TRBV27 to TRBJ1-2; D remains ambiguous. The CDR3 contains 11 residues. The V and J ends lost 5 bases and 5 bases respectively, with 6 bases between them. The V gene's germline CDR1 is MNHEY and CDR2 SMNVEV (reference sequence). The CDR3 DNA follows: TGTGCCAGCAGTGGCTCGTATGGCTACACCTTC. Translating gives CASSGSYGYTF.

The rearrangement uses TRBV25-1 and TRBJ2-7; a possible D gene is TRBD1 (6 bases). This CDR3 spans 12 amino acids. Germline CDR1 and CDR2: MGHDK and SYGVNS. The ends were cut back, 3 bases at V and 4 bases at J, with 7 bases in the middle. The CDR3 DNA reads TGTGCCAGCAGTGACACAGGGTACGAGCAGTACTTC. Translated: CASSDTGYEQYF.

This rearrangement joins TRBV6-4 to TRBJ2-1, with D possibly being TRBD2 (5 bases). Germline V gives CDR1 MRHNA, CDR2 SNTAGT. This CDR3 has 13 residues. Trimming shortened V by 1 base and J by 13 bases, and 14 bases separated the two germline ends. The CDR3 is CASSDLVGEFQFF. CDR3 bases: TGTGCCAGCAGTGACTTAGTGGGAGAGTTCCAGTTCTTC.

This clone showed up just a few times. This rearrangement joins TRBV30 to TRBJ1-1; D might be TRBD1 (5 bases). The CDR3 consists of 13 residues. V dropped 2 bases and J dropped 1 base, with 8 bases sitting between them. CDR1 is GTSNPN and CDR2 is SVGIG in the germline V gene (reference sequence). CDR3 sequence reads: CAWSQGGNTEAFF. DNA of the CDR3: TGTGCCTGGAGTCAGGGAGGGAACACTGAAGCTTTCTTT.

The rearrangement uses TRBV9 and TRBJ2-3; no reliable D call. From germline, CDR1 is SGDLS and CDR2 YYNGEE. The CDR3 is 17 amino acids. V lost 3 bases and J lost 2, with 19 bases in between. CDR3 DNA: TGTGCCAGCAGCGCCTCCCCCTTACTGGCGTCCACAGATACGCAGTATTTT. Translated: CASSASPLLASTDTQYF.

The gene calls are TRBV5-5 and TRBJ2-1, with D uncertain. Trimming shortened V by 3 bases and J by 3 bases, and 19 bases separated the two germline ends. The CDR3 consists of 17 residues. Germline CDR1 and CDR2: SGHKS and YYEKEE (reference sequence). CDR3 protein: CASSSSGGRPLYNEQFF. The CDR3 DNA is TGTGCCAGCAGCTCATCGGGTGGGCGGCCCCTCTACAATGAGCAGTTCTTC.

The chain uses TRBV6-5 and TRBJ2-1; D unclear. The CDR3 consists of 13 residues. The germline V gene encodes CDR1 MNHEY and CDR2 SVGAGI. Trimming stripped 6 bases from V and 7 bases from J, with 13 bases between. In nucleotides, the CDR3 is TGTGCCAGCAGCCTACGGACCGGGAATGAGCAGTTCTTC. This codes for CASSLRTGNEQFF.

The chain employs TRBV27 and TRBJ1-1; TRBD1 is a possible D gene (6 bases). The CDR3 length is 13 residues. CDR1 and CDR2 from the germline V gene are MNHEY and SMNVEV (reference sequence). V lost 6 bases to trimming and J lost 5 bases, with 13 bases between them. The CDR3 sequence: CASSLQGRTEAFF. In DNA form, the CDR3 reads TGTGCCAGCAGCCTACAGGGCCGAACTGAAGCTTTCTTT.

The chain has TRBV28 and TRBJ1-4, with 7 nucleotides matching TRBD1. The V gene's germline CDR1 is MDHEN and CDR2 SYDVKM. There are 16 residues in the CDR3. V was pared by 3 bases and J by 0 bases, with 4 bases of the junction left unmatched. The CDR3 DNA reads TGTGCCAGCAGTTTGGGGACAGCTGCAACTAATGAAAAACTGTTTTTT. Protein sequence: CASSLGTAATNEKLFF.

The chain has TRBV18 and TRBJ2-5; tentative D call: TRBD1 (5 bases). From germline, CDR1 is KGHSH and CDR2 LQKENI. The ends were cut back, 0 bases at V and 3 bases at J, with 5 bases in the middle. The CDR3 runs 13 residues. In DNA form, the CDR3 reads TGTGCCAGCTCACCACCCAGGGAAGAGACCCAGTACTTC. Translating it yields CASSPPREETQYF.

J is TRBJ2-2 and V is TRBV7-3; D is uncertain. The V and J ends lost 2 bases and 4 bases respectively, with 14 bases between them. The CDR3 length is 16 residues. Germline V gives CDR1 SGHTA, CDR2 FQGTGA. The CDR3: CASSLLGVLSTGELFF. CDR3 in DNA: TGTGCCAGCAGCTTACTAGGAGTTCTTTCCACCGGGGAGCTGTTTTTT.

The J gene is TRBJ1-2, the V gene TRBV4-1; TRBD1 is a possible D gene (5 bases). There are 14 residues in the CDR3. Germline V gene data show CDR1 as MGHRA and CDR2 as YSYEKL. V was trimmed by 0 bases and J by 8 bases, leaving 13 bases between them. CDR3 nucleotides: TGCGCCAGCAGCCAAGATGGAGGGGTGGGGGGCTACACCTTC. Translating gives CASSQDGGVGGYTF.

This clone was seen more than once but under ten times. The V and J genes are TRBV14 and TRBJ1-2; D gene unclear. The germline V gene has CDR1 SGHDN and CDR2 FVKESK. With 1 base removed from V and 4 bases from J, the gap between germline ends came to 7 bases. The CDR3 sequence is 13 residues long. The CDR3 region is CASSQGAVYGYTF. The CDR3 nucleotides read TGTGCCAGCAGCCAAGGGGCAGTCTATGGCTACACCTTC.

The V call is TRBV28, the J call TRBJ2-1; D remains unclear. V lost 2 bases and J 8 bases, leaving 4 bases between the germline ends. Germline V lookup: CDR1 MDHEN, CDR2 SYDVKM. CDR3 length equals 11 residues. The CDR3 here is CASSLMYEQFF. The DNA of the CDR3 is TGTGCCAGCAGTTTAATGTATGAGCAGTTCTTC.

CDR3: CASSDPTGVERTEAFF. Written as DNA, the CDR3 is TGTGCCAGCAGCGACCCGACCGGGGTGGAGAGAACTGAAGCTTTCTTT. The chain links TRBV28 to TRBJ1-1; D is uncertain. The CDR3 spans 16 residues. V lost 6 bases and J lost 5, with 22 bases in between. Germline V lookup: CDR1 MDHEN, CDR2 SYDVKM.

The V and J genes are TRBV5-6 and TRBJ1-5; D perhaps matches TRBD1 (6 bases). Germline lookup yields CDR1 SGHDT and CDR2 YYEEEE. V lost 4 bases to trimming and J lost 4 bases, with 12 bases between them. The CDR3 has 14 amino acids. The CDR3 sequence: CASSEATGNQPQHF. The CDR3 nucleotides read TGTGCCAGCAGCGAGGCTACAGGGAATCAGCCCCAGCATTTT.